A single sample is the source of the 20 T cell receptor beta chains below, sequenced in a study of post-analysis software for immune sequencing data. No antigen is known for these receptors. Researchers reported that TCR beta cDNA libraries carried unique molecular identifiers. TCRdb passed the PCR reads through MiXCR, listing each CDR3 protein once. Of fewer than 850,000 distinct CDR3 sequences listed, 46% are singletons. Study outcomes and limitations: Several TRBV segments (TRBV5-6, TRBV5-1 and TRBV20-1 among them) occurred more frequently in patients than in controls.

The sequencing input was blood. The receptors shown here come from a girl aged 5 to 17 with multiple sclerosis.

The J gene is TRBJ2-1, the V gene TRBV5-1; 15 bases agree with TRBD2. Germline V gene sequence: CDR1 SGHRS, CDR2 YFSETQ. The junction had 3 bases not matched to a gene; V was cut back by 3 bases and J by 2 bases. CDR3 length: 17 residues. CDR3 in amino acids: CASSWTSGRAAYNEQFF. CDR3 nucleotide sequence: TGCGCCAGCAGCTGGACTAGCGGGAGGGCCGCCTACAATGAGCAGTTCTTC.

This clonotype appeared many times. The chain carries TRBV28 and TRBJ2-3; possible D gene TRBD1, 7 bases. This CDR3 has 13 amino acids. The germline V gene has CDR1 MDHEN and CDR2 SYDVKM. Trimming pared 6 bases from V and 4 bases from J, leaving 11 bases between. CDR3: CASRGGGADTQYF. The DNA for the CDR3 is TGTGCCAGCAGAGGAGGGGGCGCAGATACGCAGTATTTT.

The gene calls are TRBV28 and TRBJ2-1; D ambiguous. The CDR3 has 14 amino acids. From germline, CDR1 is MDHEN and CDR2 SYDVKM. V lost 2 bases, J lost 7 bases, and 12 bases lay in between. The CDR3 region is CASSLPLPGNEQFF. CDR3 sequence (DNA): TGTGCCAGCAGTTTACCACTCCCAGGAAATGAGCAGTTCTTC.

The rearrangement uses TRBV9 and TRBJ1-2; D gene uncertain. The CDR3 sequence is 15 residues long. V was pared by 0 bases and J by 8 bases, with 17 bases between. CDR1 and CDR2 (germline): SGDLS, YYNGEE. CDR3 loop: CASSVDGESAGGYTF. The CDR3 DNA sequence: TGTGCCAGCAGCGTAGATGGGGAATCGGCGGGCGGCTACACCTTC.

The chain has TRBV11-2 and TRBJ2-2; TRBD2 is a possible D gene (5 bases). Trimming pared 5 bases from V and 2 bases from J, leaving 9 bases between. This CDR3 is built from 14 residues. Germline loops: CDR1 SGHAT, CDR2 FQNNGV. The DNA of the CDR3 is TGTGCCAGCAGCCAAGGACTCAACACCGGGGAGCTGTTTTTT. Amino acids: CASSQGLNTGELFF.

This clonotype was observed a few times. This chain uses TRBV7-3 with TRBJ2-7; 7 bases fit TRBD2. CDR3 length: 16 amino acids. Losses at the gene ends were 1 base for V and 3 bases for J; bases not matched to a gene: 9. Germline assignment: CDR1 SGHTA and CDR2 FQGTGA. The CDR3 reads CASSLKRASGNYEQYF. The CDR3 bases are TGTGCCAGCAGCTTAAAGAGGGCTAGCGGTAACTACGAGCAGTACTTC.

This rearrangement joins TRBV9 to TRBJ2-4; tentatively, D is TRBD1 (6 bases). TRBJ2-7 matches the DNA end more closely, so the J call is doubtful. The CDR3 is made up of 14 amino acids. The germline CDR1 and CDR2 sequences are SGDLS and YYNGEE. CDR3 bases: TGTGCCAGCAGCGTGGGAGCAGGGGCACACGAGCAGTACTTC. Translating gives CASSVGAGAHEQYF.

Remarks on this clonotype: A junction end diverges from the germline sequence, so it may reflect a read error. The rearrangement joins TRBV27 to TRBJ2-3; D might be TRBD1 (6 bases). The germline V gene encodes CDR1 MNHEY and CDR2 SMNVEV (reference sequence). CDR3 length: 14 amino acids. CDR3 in DNA: TGTGCTAGCAGTTTACCAGGGGTTCGCGATACGCAGTATTTT. Protein sequence: CASSLPGVRDTQYF.

J is TRBJ2-5 and V is TRBV6-6; weak D call: TRBD2 (5 bases). CDR3 size: 14 residues. Germline CDR1 MNHNY, CDR2 SVGAGI (reference sequence). The V end was cut by 0 bases, the J end by 12 bases, with 17 bases between. The CDR3 sequence is CASSYSEERFKEYF. CDR3 sequence (DNA): TGTGCCAGCAGTTACTCTGAGGAGCGGTTCAAAGAGTACTTC.

The chain recombines TRBV29-1 with TRBJ1-1; D possibly corresponds to TRBD1 (5 bases). CDR1 is SQVTM and CDR2 is ANQGSEA in the germline V gene. V lost 5 bases and J lost 2, with 15 bases in between. CDR3 length: 14 amino acids. The CDR3 bases are TGCAGCGTTTCTTACGACAGCAAAAACACTGAAGCTTTCTTT. It encodes CSVSYDSKNTEAFF.

The chain combines TRBV20-1 with TRBJ2-1, with 8 bases identical to TRBD2. The CDR3 contains 18 residues. Germline CDR1 DFQATT, CDR2 SNEGSKA (reference sequence). V shed 1 base, J shed 13 bases, and the junction held 24 bases outside the gene matches. DNA for the CDR3: TGCAGTGCTAGAGTCGCGGGATCAGCGGGGGCCCGTGGAGAGACCCAGTTCTTC. It specifies CSARVAGSAGARGETQFF.

This chain joins TRBV5-4 and TRBJ2-7; 8 nucleotides match TRBD2. There are 14 residues in the CDR3. CDR1 and CDR2 (germline): SGHNT, YYREEE (reference sequence). The V and J ends lost 0 bases and 6 bases, in that order; junction bases with no gene match: 5. CDR3 sequence reads: CASSLETSASEQYF. CDR3 in DNA: TGTGCCAGCAGCTTGGAGACTAGCGCTTCCGAGCAGTACTTC.

DNA for the CDR3: TGTGCCAGCAGCTGGACTAGCGGGGGGCAAGAGACCCAGTACTTC. Protein: CASSWTSGGQETQYF. The gene calls are TRBV3-1 and TRBJ2-5, with 14 nucleotides matching TRBD2. Per germline, CDR1 LGHDT and CDR2 YNNKEL (reference sequence). The V gene end was trimmed by 5 bases and the J gene end by 2 bases; junction bases not matched to a gene: 1. The CDR3 spans 15 residues.

V and J are TRBV7-8 and TRBJ2-1; D is ambiguous. The CDR3 spans 16 residues. V was pared by 5 bases and J by 0 bases, with 14 bases between. Looked up from germline, CDR1 is SGHVS and CDR2 is FQNEAQ. Here the CDR3 reads CASSPPGTSSYNEQFF. As DNA, the CDR3 is TGTGCCAGCAGCCCCCCCGGTACGAGCTCCTACAATGAGCAGTTCTTC.

The chain recombines TRBV28 with TRBJ2-4; unclear D gene. The CDR3 is 18 residues long. Germline CDR1 reads MDHEN; CDR2 reads SYDVKM. The V end lost 3 bases, the J end lost 0 bases, and 18 bases lay between the germline ends. The CDR3 loop reads CASSLDPQEKLAKNIQYF. CDR3 nucleotide sequence: TGTGCCAGCAGTTTGGACCCCCAGGAAAAGCTAGCCAAAAACATTCAGTACTTC.

The J gene is TRBJ2-1, the V gene TRBV12-3 or TRBV12-4, with D perhaps matching TRBD1 (5 bases). The CDR3 length is 15 residues. Trimming shortened V by 5 bases and J by 1 base, and 12 bases separated the two germline ends. The CDR3 spells CASSTLTVSYNEQFF. For the CDR3, the DNA is TGTGCCAGCAGTACTCTGACAGTTTCCTACAATGAGCAGTTCTTC.

A note on this clonotype: The junction departs from germline at one end; a sequencing error may be responsible. The V gene is TRBV2, the J gene TRBJ2-1; D perhaps matches TRBD1 (6 bases). Germline V gene sequence: CDR1 SNHLY, CDR2 FYNNEI. The CDR3 spans 12 residues. This chain's CDR3 is CASSRGYNGQFF. The CDR3 nucleotides are TGTGCCAGCAGTAGGGGGTACAATGGGCAGTTCTTC.

This clonotype was seen a handful of times. The chain links TRBV10-3 to TRBJ2-1, with D possibly being TRBD1 (6 bases). Trimming left V 2 bases short and J 6 bases short, with 14 bases between. Germline loops: CDR1 ENHRY, CDR2 SYGVKD. This CDR3 has 15 residues. The chain's CDR3 is CAISETGPPFNEQFF. The CDR3 DNA is TGTGCCATCAGTGAGACAGGGCCCCCCTTCAATGAGCAGTTCTTC.

This chain joins TRBV5-4 and TRBJ2-1, with TRBD1 as a possible D gene (5 bases). The V end was cut by 0 bases, the J end by 5 bases, with 15 bases between. CDR1 is SGHNT and CDR2 is YYREEE in the germline V gene (reference sequence). The length of the CDR3 is 16 residues. The CDR3 coding sequence is TGTGCCAGCAGCTTGGTGGGGCTAGACCGCAACAATGAGCAGTTCTTC. Amino acids: CASSLVGLDRNNEQFF.

Only one count was recorded for this clonotype. This sequence joins TRBV2 and TRBJ1-2, with D possibly TRBD1 on 6 matching bases. The CDR3 contains 13 residues. Germline V gene sequence: CDR1 SNHLY, CDR2 FYNNEI. Trimming removed 6 bases at V and 8 bases at J, with 16 bases between. The CDR3 reads CASSPNREDGYTF. In DNA form, the CDR3 reads TGTGCCAGCAGCCCCAACAGGGAGGACGGCTACACCTTC.